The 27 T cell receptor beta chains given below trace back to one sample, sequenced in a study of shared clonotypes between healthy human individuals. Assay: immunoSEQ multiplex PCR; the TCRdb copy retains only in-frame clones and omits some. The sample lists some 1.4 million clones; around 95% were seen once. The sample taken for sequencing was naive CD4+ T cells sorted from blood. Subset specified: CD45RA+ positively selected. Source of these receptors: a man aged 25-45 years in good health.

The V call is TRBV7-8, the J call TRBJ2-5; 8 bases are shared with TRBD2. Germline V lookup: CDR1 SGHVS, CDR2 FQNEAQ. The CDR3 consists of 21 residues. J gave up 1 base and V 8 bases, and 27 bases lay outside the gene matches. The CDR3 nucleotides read TGTGCCAGCTTCCCGGGACTAGACGAGGATTTTAAATTGGGGACCCAAGAGACCCAGTACTTC. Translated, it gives CASFPGLDEDFKLGTQETQYF.

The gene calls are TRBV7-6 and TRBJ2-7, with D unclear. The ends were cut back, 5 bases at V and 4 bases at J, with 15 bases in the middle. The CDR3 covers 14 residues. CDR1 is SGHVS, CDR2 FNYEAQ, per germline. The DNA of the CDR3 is TGTGCCAGCAGCAGTTCGGCAGTTGGGTACGAGCAGTACTTC. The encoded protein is CASSSSAVGYEQYF.

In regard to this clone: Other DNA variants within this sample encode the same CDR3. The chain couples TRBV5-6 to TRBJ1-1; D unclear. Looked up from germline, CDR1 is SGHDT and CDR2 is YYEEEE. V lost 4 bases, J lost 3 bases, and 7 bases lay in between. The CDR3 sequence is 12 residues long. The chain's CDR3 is CASSQRDTEAFF. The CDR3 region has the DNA TGTGCCAGCAGCCAAAGGGACACTGAAGCTTTCTTT.

The CDR3 nucleotides read TGTGCCAGTAGTATAAATCCATCAATGAACACTGAAGCTTTCTTT. This codes for CASSINPSMNTEAFF. The chain recombines TRBV19 with TRBJ1-1, with D hard to call. The CDR3 extends over 15 amino acids. Germline V CDR1 and CDR2: LNHDA, SQIVND (reference sequence). Trimming took 2 bases from V and 0 from J, leaving 10 bases between them.

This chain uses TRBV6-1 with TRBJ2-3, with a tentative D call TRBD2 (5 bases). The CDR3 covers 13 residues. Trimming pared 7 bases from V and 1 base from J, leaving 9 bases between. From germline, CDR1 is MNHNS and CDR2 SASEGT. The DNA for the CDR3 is TGTGCCAGCAAGGGAGTCGGCACAGATACGCAGTATTTT. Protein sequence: CASKGVGTDTQYF.

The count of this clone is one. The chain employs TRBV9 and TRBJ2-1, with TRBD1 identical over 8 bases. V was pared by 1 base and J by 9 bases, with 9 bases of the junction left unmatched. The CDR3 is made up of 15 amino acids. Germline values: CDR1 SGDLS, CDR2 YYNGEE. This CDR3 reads CASSVRDRGLGEQFF. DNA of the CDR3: TGTGCCAGCAGCGTACGCGACAGGGGCTTGGGTGAGCAGTTCTTC.

Here the CDR3 reads CASSAELSSGRDEQFF. The CDR3, as DNA: TGTGCCAGCAGCGCCGAACTGTCTAGCGGGAGGGATGAGCAGTTCTTC. The genes are TRBV7-9 and TRBJ2-1, with TRBD2 identical over 12 bases. Germline trimming cut 5 bases from V and 8 bases from J; bases unmatched to any gene: 10. Per the germline V gene, CDR1 is SEHNR and CDR2 is FQNEAQ (reference sequence). This CDR3 contains 16 residues.

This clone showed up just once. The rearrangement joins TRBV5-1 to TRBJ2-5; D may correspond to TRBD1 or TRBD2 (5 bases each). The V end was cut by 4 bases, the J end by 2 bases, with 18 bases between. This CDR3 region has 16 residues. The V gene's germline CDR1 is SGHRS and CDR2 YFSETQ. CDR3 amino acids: CASSQRQGGGQETQYF. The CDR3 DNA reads TGCGCCAGCAGCCAACGCCAGGGTGGGGGTCAAGAGACCCAGTACTTC.

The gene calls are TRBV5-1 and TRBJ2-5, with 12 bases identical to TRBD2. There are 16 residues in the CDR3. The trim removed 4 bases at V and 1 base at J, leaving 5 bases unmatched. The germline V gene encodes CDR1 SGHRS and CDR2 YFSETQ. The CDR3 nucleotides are TGCGCCAGCAGCCTAGGACTAGCGGGAATCCAAGAGACCCAGTACTTC. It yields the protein CASSLGLAGIQETQYF.

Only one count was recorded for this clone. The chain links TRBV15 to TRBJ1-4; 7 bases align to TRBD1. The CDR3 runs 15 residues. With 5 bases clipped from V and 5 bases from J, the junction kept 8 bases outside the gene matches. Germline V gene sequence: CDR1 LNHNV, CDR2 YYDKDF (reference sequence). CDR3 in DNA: TGTGCCACCAGCGGCTCGGACAGGAAAAATGAAAAACTGTTTTTT. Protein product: CATSGSDRKNEKLFF.

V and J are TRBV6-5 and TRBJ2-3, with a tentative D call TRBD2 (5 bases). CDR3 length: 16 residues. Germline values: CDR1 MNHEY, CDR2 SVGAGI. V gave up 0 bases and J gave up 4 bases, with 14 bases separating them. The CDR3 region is CASSYSLDSRADTQYF. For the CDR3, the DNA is TGTGCCAGCAGTTACTCACTAGATTCGAGAGCAGATACGCAGTATTTT.

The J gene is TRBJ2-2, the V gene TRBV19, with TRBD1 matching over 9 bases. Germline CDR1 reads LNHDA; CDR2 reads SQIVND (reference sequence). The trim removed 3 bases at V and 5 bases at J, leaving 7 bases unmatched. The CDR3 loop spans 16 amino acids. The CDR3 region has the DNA TGTGCCAGTAGTATGCGGACAGGGGTGGGAACCGGGGAGCTGTTTTTT. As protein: CASSMRTGVGTGELFF.

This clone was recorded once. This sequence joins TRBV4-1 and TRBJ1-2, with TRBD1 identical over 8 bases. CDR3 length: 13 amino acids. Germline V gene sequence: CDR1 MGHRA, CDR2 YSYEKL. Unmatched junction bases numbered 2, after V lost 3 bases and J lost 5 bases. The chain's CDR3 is CASSQTGEYGYTF. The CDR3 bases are TGCGCCAGCAGCCAGACAGGGGAGTATGGCTACACCTTC.

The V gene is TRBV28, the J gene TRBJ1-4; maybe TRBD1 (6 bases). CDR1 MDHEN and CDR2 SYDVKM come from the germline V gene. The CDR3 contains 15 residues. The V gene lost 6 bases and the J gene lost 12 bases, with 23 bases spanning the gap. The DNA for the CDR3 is TGTGCCAGCAGGCCCTCAGGGGCAGGATTTGGGGAACTGTTTTTT. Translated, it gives CASRPSGAGFGELFF.

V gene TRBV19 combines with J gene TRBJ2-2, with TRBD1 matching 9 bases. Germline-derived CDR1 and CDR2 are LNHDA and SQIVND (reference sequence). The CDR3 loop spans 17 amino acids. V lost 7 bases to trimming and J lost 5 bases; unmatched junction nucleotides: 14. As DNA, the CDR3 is TGTGCCAGTATGGGGTTGCGTGGGACAGGGTTGACCGGGGAGCTGTTTTTT. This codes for CASMGLRGTGLTGELFF.

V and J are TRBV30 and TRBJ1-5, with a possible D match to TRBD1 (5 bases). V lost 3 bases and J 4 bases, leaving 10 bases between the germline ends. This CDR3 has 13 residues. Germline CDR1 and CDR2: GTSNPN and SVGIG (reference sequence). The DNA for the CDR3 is TGTGCCTGGAGCTTCGGGGGGAATCAGCCCCAGCATTTT. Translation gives CAWSFGGNQPQHF.

The CDR3 sequence: CASSLLAVTQETQYF. CDR3 DNA sequence: TGCGCCAGCAGCTTGTTGGCGGTAACTCAAGAGACCCAGTACTTC. The V and J genes are TRBV5-1 and TRBJ2-5, with D unclear. The CDR3 runs 15 residues. CDR1 is SGHRS and CDR2 is YFSETQ in the germline V gene. Trimming pared 1 base from V and 2 bases from J, leaving 12 bases between.

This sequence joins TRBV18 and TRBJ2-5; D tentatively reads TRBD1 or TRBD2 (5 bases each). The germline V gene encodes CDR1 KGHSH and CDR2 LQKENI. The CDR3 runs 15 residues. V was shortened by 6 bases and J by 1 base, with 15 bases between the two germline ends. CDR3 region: CASSRAGAAQETQYF. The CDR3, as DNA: TGTGCCAGCTCGCGGGCCGGGGCGGCCCAAGAGACCCAGTACTTC.

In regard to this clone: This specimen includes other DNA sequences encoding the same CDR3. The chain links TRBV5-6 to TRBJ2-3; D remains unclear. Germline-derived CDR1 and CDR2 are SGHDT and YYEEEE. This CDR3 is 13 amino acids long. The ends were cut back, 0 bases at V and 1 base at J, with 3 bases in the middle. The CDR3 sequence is CASSLERTDTQYF. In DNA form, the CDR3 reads TGTGCCAGCAGCTTGGAGCGCACAGATACGCAGTATTTT.

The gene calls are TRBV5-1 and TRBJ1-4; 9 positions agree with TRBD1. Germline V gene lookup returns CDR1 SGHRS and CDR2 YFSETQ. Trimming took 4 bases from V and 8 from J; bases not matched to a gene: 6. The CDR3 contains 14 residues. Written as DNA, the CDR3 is TGCGCCAGCAGCACCCGGACAGGGGAAGAAAAACTGTTTTTT. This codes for CASSTRTGEEKLFF. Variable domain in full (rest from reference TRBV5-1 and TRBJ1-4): KAGVTQTPRYLIKTRGQQVTLSCSPISGHRSVSWYQQTPGQGLQFLFEYFSETQRNKGNFPGRFSGRQFSNSRSEMNVSTLELGDSALYLCASSTRTGEEKLFFGSGTQLSVL.

The CDR3 reads CASSFAAAGSYNEQFF. CDR3 in DNA: TGTGCCAGCAGCTTTGCGGCGGCGGGCTCCTACAATGAGCAGTTCTTC. The V call is TRBV7-2, the J call TRBJ2-1; the D gene is possibly TRBD2 (5 bases). The CDR3 has 16 residues. Trimming left V 3 bases short and J 0 bases short, with 12 bases between. CDR1 and CDR2 from the germline V gene are SGHTA and FQGNSA.

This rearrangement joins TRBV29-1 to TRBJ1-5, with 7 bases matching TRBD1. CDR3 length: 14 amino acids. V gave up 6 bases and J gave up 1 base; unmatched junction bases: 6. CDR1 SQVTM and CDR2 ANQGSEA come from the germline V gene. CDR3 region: CSVGGRDSNQPQHF. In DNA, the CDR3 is TGCAGCGTAGGGGGCAGGGACAGCAATCAGCCCCAGCATTTT. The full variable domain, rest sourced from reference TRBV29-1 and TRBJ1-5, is SAVISQKPSRDICQRGTSLTIQCQVDSQVTMMFWYRQQPGQSLTLIATANQGSEATYESGFVIDKFPISRPNLTFSTLTVSNMSPEDSSIYLCSVGGRDSNQPQHFGDGTRLSIL.

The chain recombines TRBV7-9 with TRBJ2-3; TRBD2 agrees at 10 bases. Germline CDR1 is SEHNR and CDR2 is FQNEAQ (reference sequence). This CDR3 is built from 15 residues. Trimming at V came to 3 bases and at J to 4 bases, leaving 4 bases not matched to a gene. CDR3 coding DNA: TGTGCCAGCAGCTTTCGAGCGGGAGGGGCAGATACGCAGTATTTT. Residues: CASSFRAGGADTQYF.

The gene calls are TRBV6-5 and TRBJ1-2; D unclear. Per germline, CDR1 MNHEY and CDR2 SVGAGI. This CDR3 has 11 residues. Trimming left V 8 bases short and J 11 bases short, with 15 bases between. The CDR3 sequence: CASGQFRMYTF. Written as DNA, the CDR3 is TGTGCCAGCGGGCAATTCCGTATGTACACCTTC.

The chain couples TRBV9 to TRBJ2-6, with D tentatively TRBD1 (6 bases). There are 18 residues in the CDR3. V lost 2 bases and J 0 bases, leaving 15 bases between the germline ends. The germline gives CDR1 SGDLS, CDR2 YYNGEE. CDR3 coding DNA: TGTGCCAGCAGCGTGTGGGGGCAACAACTCTCTGGGGCCAACGTCCTGACTTTC. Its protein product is CASSVWGQQLSGANVLTF. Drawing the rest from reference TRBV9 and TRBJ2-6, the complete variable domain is DSGVTQTPKHLITATGQRVTLRCSPRSGDLSVYWYQQSLDQGLQFLIQYYNGEERAKGNILERFSAQQFPDLHSELNLSSLELGDSALYFCASSVWGQQLSGANVLTFGAGSRLTVL.

The CDR3 sequence is CASSTDSPTRSYGYTF. The DNA of the CDR3 is TGCGCCAGCAGCACCGATTCTCCAACACGTTCCTATGGCTACACCTTC. The rearrangement uses TRBV5-1 and TRBJ1-2; no clear D. The CDR3 is made up of 16 amino acids. V shed 4 bases and J shed 4 bases, with 20 bases lying between them. Looked up from germline, CDR1 is SGHRS and CDR2 is YFSETQ.

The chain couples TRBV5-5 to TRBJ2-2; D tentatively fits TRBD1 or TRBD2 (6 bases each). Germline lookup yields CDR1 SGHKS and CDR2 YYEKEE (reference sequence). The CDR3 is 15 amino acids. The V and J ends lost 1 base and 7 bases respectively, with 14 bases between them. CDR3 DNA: TGTGCCAGCAGCTTGATCGGGGGCCCTGGCGGGGAGCTGTTTTTT. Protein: CASSLIGGPGGELFF. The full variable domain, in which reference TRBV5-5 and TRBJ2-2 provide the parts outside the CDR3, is DAGVTQSPTHLIKTRGQQVTLRCSPISGHKSVSWYQQVLGQGPQFIFQYYEKEERGRGNFPDRFSARQFPNYSSELNVNALLLGDSALYLCASSLIGGPGGELFFGEGSRLTVL.